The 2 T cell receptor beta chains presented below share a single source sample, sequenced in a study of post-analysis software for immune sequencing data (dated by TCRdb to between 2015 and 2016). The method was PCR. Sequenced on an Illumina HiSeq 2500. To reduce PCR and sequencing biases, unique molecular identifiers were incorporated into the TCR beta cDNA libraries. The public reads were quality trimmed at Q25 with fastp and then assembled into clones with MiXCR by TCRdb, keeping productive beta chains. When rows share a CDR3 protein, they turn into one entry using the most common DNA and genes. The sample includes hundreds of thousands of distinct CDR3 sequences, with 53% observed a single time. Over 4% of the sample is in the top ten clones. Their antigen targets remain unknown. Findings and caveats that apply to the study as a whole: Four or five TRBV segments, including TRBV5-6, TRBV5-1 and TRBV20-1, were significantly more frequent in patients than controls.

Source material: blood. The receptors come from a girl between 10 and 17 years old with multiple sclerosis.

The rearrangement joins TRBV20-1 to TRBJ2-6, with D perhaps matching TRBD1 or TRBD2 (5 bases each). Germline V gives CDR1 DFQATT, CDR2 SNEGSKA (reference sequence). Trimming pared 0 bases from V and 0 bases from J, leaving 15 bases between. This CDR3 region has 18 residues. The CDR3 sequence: CSARDIVGAGSGANVLTF. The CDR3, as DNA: TGCAGTGCTAGAGATATTGTTGGGGCGGGCTCTGGGGCCAACGTCCTGACTTTC.

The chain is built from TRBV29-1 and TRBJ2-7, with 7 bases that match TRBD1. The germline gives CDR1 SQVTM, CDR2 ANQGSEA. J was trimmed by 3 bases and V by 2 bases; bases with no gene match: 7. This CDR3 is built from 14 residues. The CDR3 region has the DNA TGCAGCGTTGAACGTGCAGGGGGATACTACGAGCAGTACTTC. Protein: CSVERAGGYYEQYF.